The sequence of this T cell receptor (beta chain) was determined in a study of PD-1 blockade in mismatch repair-deficient tumors (TCRdb year 2017). Study-wide context: Between September 2013 and September 2016, the trial enrolled about 93 consecutive patients with around twelve mismatch repair-deficient cancer types, every one of whom had been previously treated and was progressing. Tumor-associated T cell clones in the peripheral blood of patients responding to PD-1 blockade were tracked using deep sequencing of TCR CDR3 regions.

On this clone itself: Its antigen is still unknown. It has no much larger one-base neighbor in the sample; base qualities were not kept.

The protocol used for the library was the immunoSEQ multiplex PCR assay. Not all clones reach the TCRdb copy of this immuneACCESS table, which keeps in-frame sequences only. Checked studies attribute under half of the gap to unresolved V genes and leave the rest unexplained. For this sample the table gives 30,000 to 45,000 clones, of which about 85% were detected only once. Of the sample, roughly 3.9% is held by the ten largest clones. Mismatch repair deficiency in every enrolled patient was established by polymerase chain reaction or immunohistochemistry. TCR sequencing was performed for a few patients who responded to pembrolizumab therapy. The phase II trial prospectively tested pembrolizumab PD-1 blockade in advanced mismatch repair-deficient cancers regardless of tissue of origin. Peripheral blood T cell samples were collected serially, before PD-1 blockade began and at several time points afterward. Blood sampling times were expressed in weeks after the first pembrolizumab dose.

What the research found in general, with its limitations: After pembrolizumab, tumor-resident clones, which were often undetectable in blood before treatment, expanded rapidly and then contracted, generally ahead of radiologic responses.

Material: peripheral blood, obtained around 76 weeks after starting pembrolizumab. This clonotype was obtained from an adult with mismatch repair-deficient cancer.

The DNA reads TGTGCCAGCAGCTTAGACAGGGGGCATGGGGAGACCCAGTACTTC. It specifies CASSLDRGHGETQYF. The rearrangement joined TRBV7-3 to TRBJ2-5, with 10 middle bases fitting TRBD1. The CDR3, cysteine through phenylalanine, is 15 amino acids long. The DNA shown is the 45-base CDR3, in frame from base 1. V and J are trimmed by 2 bases and 5 bases, and the gene matches miss 5 bases of the junction. Looking up the germline V gene yields CDR1 SGHTA and CDR2 FQGTGA. With all but the CDR3 taken from the reference TRBV7-3 and TRBJ2-5 genes, the full variable domain is: GAGVSQTPSNKVTEKGKYVELRCDPISGHTALYWYRQSLGQGPEFLIYFQGTGAADDSGLPNDRFFAVRPEGSVSTLKIQRTERGDSAVYLCASSLDRGHGETQYFGPGTRLLVL.